Described below is a single T cell receptor (beta chain) sequence and its context. What it recognizes is unknown. The sample is drawn from a study of T cells after yellow fever vaccination. 5'RACE template switching generated TCR cDNA, adding a universal primer site and UMIs. MiXCR, run by TCRdb on the 5' RACE reads, gives a single entry per CDR3 protein. This repertoire shows hundreds of thousands of distinct CDR3 sequences, roughly 6.2% found once; its top ten account for 14% to 15%. The CDR3 consists of 16 residues. V was trimmed by 2 bases and J by 3 bases, leaving 14 bases between them. Germline CDR1 MNHEY, CDR2 SVGEGT. Study results and limitations: Although the secondary response was weaker, it peaked faster, at day 5 versus 15. Reappearance after the booster was observed for most primary-vaccination clones (roughly 97% CD4, approximately 90% CD8).

The source material was PBMCs, sampled 5 days after the yellow fever booster vaccination. The chain couples TRBV6-2 or TRBV6-3 to TRBJ1-5, with D uncertain. This TCR came from a man younger than 40 who received the YFV17D yellow fever vaccine. CDR3 sequence: CASSYGPARFNQPQHF. The CDR3 DNA reads as TGTGCCAGCAGTTACGGTCCCGCTCGATTCAATCAGCCCCAGCATTTT.